The T cell receptor beta chain described here comes from a study of blood T cell repertoires in COVID-19. Methods used by the authors: Amplification from reference gene primers served as the basis for estimated nucleated cell counts. Some clones are missing from TCRdb's copy, which holds only in-frame ones; the method was immunoSEQ multiplex PCR. V and J calls and clone size are as listed in that table; D and trimming were resolved from the DNA. The sample has some 71,000 clones; approximately 80% are singletons. Germline assignment: CDR1 SEHNR and CDR2 FQNEAQ (reference sequence). This CDR3 region has 12 residues. V gave up 2 bases and J gave up 9 bases, with 8 bases separating them.

The receptor comes from a man aged 50 or older with COVID-19, enrolled during active disease. Sequencing used peripheral blood. V is TRBV7-9 and J is TRBJ2-1; D unresolved. The DNA for the CDR3 is TGTGCCAGCAGCTTAAGGCAGCGTGAGCAGTTCTTC. Encoded protein: CASSLRQREQFF.